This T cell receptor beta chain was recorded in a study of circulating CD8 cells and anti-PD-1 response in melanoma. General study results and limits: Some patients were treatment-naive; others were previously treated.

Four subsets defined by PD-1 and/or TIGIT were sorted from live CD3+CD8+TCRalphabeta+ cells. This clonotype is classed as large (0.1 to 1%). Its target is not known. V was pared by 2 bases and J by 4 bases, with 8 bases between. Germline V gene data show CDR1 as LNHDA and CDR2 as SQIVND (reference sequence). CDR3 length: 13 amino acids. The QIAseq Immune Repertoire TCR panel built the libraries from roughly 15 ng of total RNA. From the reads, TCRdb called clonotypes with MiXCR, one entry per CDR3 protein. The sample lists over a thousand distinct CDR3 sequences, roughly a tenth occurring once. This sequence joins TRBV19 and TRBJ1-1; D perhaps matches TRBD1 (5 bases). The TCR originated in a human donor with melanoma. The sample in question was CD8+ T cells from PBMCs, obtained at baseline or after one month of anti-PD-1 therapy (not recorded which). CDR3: CASSIQGPTEAFF. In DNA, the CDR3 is TGTGCCAGTAGTATACAGGGCCCCACTGAAGCTTTCTTT.